The 28 T cell receptor beta chains below come from one sample, sequenced in a study of TIL therapy for anti-PD-1-resistant metastatic lung cancer. Stated time point: pre-treatment sample, taken before nivolumab and TIL therapy. Sequencing used immunoSEQ v3. Some clones are missing from TCRdb's copy, which holds only in-frame ones; the method was immunoSEQ multiplex PCR. The sample records under 70,000 clones, around 67% being singletons. Here the sequenced sample was blood, taken at baseline. The receptors were gathered from a person aged 25 to 79 with non-small cell lung cancer.

The chain employs TRBV5-8 and TRBJ1-6, with D perhaps TRBD1 (5 bases). Germline values: CDR1 SGHTS, CDR2 YDEGEE. V was shortened by 4 bases and J by 10 bases, with 12 bases between the two germline ends. CDR3 length: 13 amino acids. In DNA, the CDR3 is TGTGCCAGCAGCCTCCAGGGTGGCTCACCCCTCCACTTT. This translates into CASSLQGGSPLHF.

The chain employs TRBV19 and TRBJ1-6; D perhaps matches TRBD1 (6 bases). The germline V gene has CDR1 LNHDA and CDR2 SQIVND (reference sequence). Trimming stripped 5 bases from V and 7 bases from J, with 12 bases between. CDR3 length equals 14 residues. As DNA, the CDR3 is TGTGCCAGTAGTCGACAGGACGGGAATTCACCCCTCCACTTT. Translated, it gives CASSRQDGNSPLHF.

The chain recombines TRBV7-9 with TRBJ2-3; TRBD1 might be the D (6 bases). CDR3 size: 17 residues. Germline V gene sequence: CDR1 SEHNR, CDR2 FQNEAQ (reference sequence). The ends were cut back, 1 base at V and 0 bases at J, with 14 bases in the middle. The CDR3 spells CASSLGLTGSSTDTQYF. Here the CDR3 DNA reads TGTGCCAGCAGCTTAGGCCTTACAGGGTCTAGCACAGATACGCAGTATTTT. Supplemented by reference TRBV7-9 and TRBJ2-3, the full variable domain reads DTGVSQNPRHKITKRGQNVTFRCDPISEHNRLYWYRQTLGQGPEFLTYFQNEAQLEKSRLLSDRFSAERPKGSFSTLEIQRTEQGDSAMYLCASSLGLTGSSTDTQYFGPGTRLTVL.

The rearrangement links TRBV19 to TRBJ2-4; D remains ambiguous. V dropped 5 bases and J dropped 0 bases, with 11 bases sitting between them. Germline CDR1 and CDR2: LNHDA and SQIVND (reference sequence). This CDR3 comprises 15 residues. Written as DNA, the CDR3 is TGTGCCAGTAGTTCCTTCCTTCTAGCCAAAAACATTCAGTACTTC. The encoded protein is CASSSFLLAKNIQYF.

This clone came up once. The chain is built from TRBV9 and TRBJ2-7, with a weak D call TRBD2 (5 bases). CDR3 length: 14 amino acids. Trimming left V 2 bases short and J 5 bases short, with 14 bases between. Germline V CDR1 and CDR2: SGDLS, YYNGEE. CDR3 sequence reads: CASSVLAGVDEQYF. The CDR3 DNA reads as TGTGCCAGCAGCGTGCTAGCCGGCGTGGACGAGCAGTACTTC.

The chain couples TRBV29-1 to TRBJ2-1; a possible D gene is TRBD2 (6 bases). The germline V gene has CDR1 SQVTM and CDR2 ANQGSEA. CDR3 length: 16 residues. Trimming removed 5 bases at V and 2 bases at J, with 19 bases between. The chain's CDR3 is CSVLGLPSRTYNEQFF. The CDR3 region has the DNA TGCAGCGTTCTTGGACTACCCAGCCGGACCTACAATGAGCAGTTCTTC.

The chain joins TRBV28 to TRBJ2-2; 10 nucleotides align to TRBD1. The germline CDR1 and CDR2 sequences are MDHEN and SYDVKM. The CDR3 runs 17 residues. Germline trimming cut 5 bases from V and 5 bases from J; bases unmatched to any gene: 11. The CDR3 protein is CASSPIGRGQGTGELFF. The DNA of the CDR3 is TGTGCCAGCAGTCCAATCGGGAGGGGACAGGGGACCGGGGAGCTGTTTTTT.

The chain combines TRBV5-4 with TRBJ1-2; TRBD1 is a possible D gene (5 bases). CDR3 length: 15 amino acids. V shed 4 bases and J shed 0 bases, with 13 bases lying between them. The germline gives CDR1 SGHNT, CDR2 YYREEE (reference sequence). CDR3 residues: CASSAGVDSNYGYTF. The DNA of the CDR3 is TGTGCCAGCAGCGCGGGGGTGGACTCTAACTATGGCTACACCTTC. Full variable domain (remainder filled in from reference TRBV5-4 and TRBJ1-2): ETGVTQSPTHLIKTRGQQVTLRCSSQSGHNTVSWYQQALGQGPQFIFQYYREEENGRGNFPPRFSGLQFPNYSSELNVNALELDDSALYLCASSAGVDSNYGYTFGSGTRLTVV.

The genes are TRBV7-3 and TRBJ2-1, with D perhaps TRBD2 (5 bases). V dropped 1 base and J dropped 4 bases, with 14 bases sitting between them. Germline assignment: CDR1 SGHTA and CDR2 FQGTGA. The CDR3 has 16 amino acids. CDR3 sequence: CASSLIGGAVYNEQFF. The CDR3 DNA is TGTGCCAGCAGCTTAATAGGAGGAGCAGTTTACAATGAGCAGTTCTTC.

J is TRBJ2-6 and V is TRBV5-4; no firm D call. There are 16 residues in the CDR3. Germline CDR1 reads SGHNT; CDR2 reads YYREEE (reference sequence). V shed 0 bases and J shed 2 bases, with 9 bases lying between them. The CDR3 here is CASSLGVWAGANVLTF. The CDR3 DNA follows: TGTGCCAGCAGCTTGGGGGTGTGGGCTGGGGCCAACGTCCTGACTTTC.

J is TRBJ1-6 and V is TRBV6-6; 8 positions match TRBD1. The CDR3 covers 15 residues. J was trimmed by 8 bases and V by 7 bases; bases with no gene match: 10. Germline loops: CDR1 MNHNY, CDR2 SVGAGI (reference sequence). The CDR3 loop is CASTDSQGADSPLHF. The CDR3 DNA reads as TGTGCCAGCACCGATTCCCAGGGGGCCGATTCACCCCTCCACTTT.

The rearrangement links TRBV9 to TRBJ2-1; 7 bases agree with TRBD2. The trim removed 2 bases at V and 3 bases at J, leaving 5 bases unmatched. CDR3 length: 15 amino acids. CDR1 and CDR2 (germline): SGDLS, YYNGEE. DNA for the CDR3: TGTGCCAGCAGCGTGGGCGGGAGTTACTACAATGAGCAGTTCTTC. It codes for CASSVGGSYYNEQFF.

This chain joins TRBV11-2 and TRBJ1-5; tentatively, D is TRBD1 (5 bases). Germline V CDR1 and CDR2: SGHAT, FQNNGV. V shed 4 bases and J shed 0 bases, with 10 bases lying between them. The CDR3 totals 15 residues. CDR3 in amino acids: CASSSSGDSNQPQHF. In nucleotides, the CDR3 is TGTGCCAGCAGCTCCTCGGGGGATAGCAATCAGCCCCAGCATTTT.

This sequence joins TRBV7-3 and TRBJ1-1; no clear D. This CDR3 has 13 amino acids. V was shortened by 3 bases and J by 1 base, with 6 bases between the two germline ends. Germline V gene lookup returns CDR1 SGHTA and CDR2 FQGTGA. CDR3 bases: TGTGCCAGCAGCTTCCGACAGAACACTGAAGCTTTCTTT. Its protein is CASSFRQNTEAFF.

This clone has more than one count but fewer than ten. The rearrangement joins TRBV28 to TRBJ1-2; tentatively, D is TRBD1 (5 bases). The CDR3 sequence is 14 residues long. V was shortened by 6 bases and J by 2 bases, with 13 bases between the two germline ends. CDR1 is MDHEN and CDR2 is SYDVKM in the germline V gene. The CDR3 is CASSSLGRNYGYTF. The CDR3 region has the DNA TGTGCCAGCAGCTCCCTGGGACGGAACTATGGCTACACCTTC.

The gene calls are TRBV28 and TRBJ2-1; a possible D gene is TRBD1 (5 bases). V was clipped by 3 bases and J by 5 bases, with 14 bases between them. This CDR3 has 15 amino acids. Germline loops: CDR1 MDHEN, CDR2 SYDVKM. CDR3: CASSFSAGLHNEQFF. The CDR3 DNA is TGTGCCAGCAGTTTTTCCGCAGGGTTACACAATGAGCAGTTCTTC.

The gene calls are TRBV4-2 and TRBJ2-3; the D gene could be TRBD1 or TRBD2 (5 bases each). Germline V gene lookup returns CDR1 LGHNA and CDR2 YNFKEQ. This CDR3 has 16 residues. The germline V and J ends were trimmed by 3 bases and 3 bases, with 16 bases remaining between them. This CDR3 is CASSQAGGRRTDTQYF. Written as DNA, the CDR3 is TGTGCCAGCAGCCAGGCTGGGGGAAGGCGAACAGATACGCAGTATTTT.

The chain employs TRBV20-1 and TRBJ2-7; D is undetermined. V was cut by 4 bases and J by 6 bases, with 10 bases left in between. The CDR3 totals 11 residues. The germline V gene encodes CDR1 DFQATT and CDR2 SNEGSKA (reference sequence). In DNA form, the CDR3 reads TGCAGTGCTATAGGGTCGCGCGAGCAGTACTTC. This encodes CSAIGSREQYF.

The chain joins TRBV28 to TRBJ2-2, with TRBD1 matching over 7 bases. V dropped 3 bases and J dropped 3; count of bases not matched to a gene: 4. CDR3 length: 15 residues. The germline V gene has CDR1 MDHEN and CDR2 SYDVKM. CDR3 residues: CASSLTGSDTGELFF. The CDR3 DNA reads as TGTGCCAGCAGTTTGACAGGGTCGGACACCGGGGAGCTGTTTTTT.

In regard to this clone: One end of the junction fails to match germline, which may point to a read error. The chain recombines TRBV7-7 with TRBJ2-1; 7 bases match TRBD2. Per the germline V gene, CDR1 is SSHAT and CDR2 is FNYEAQ (reference sequence). The CDR3 extends over 15 amino acids. Here the CDR3 DNA reads TGTGCTAGCAGCCCCACTAGCGAGGTCTACAATGAGCAGTTCTTC. Translated: CASSPTSEVYNEQFF.

The chain combines TRBV4-2 with TRBJ2-2, with 7 nucleotides matching TRBD2. Trimming removed 2 bases from V and 10 bases from J; junction bases left unmatched: 7. The CDR3 sequence is 14 residues long. The germline V gene has CDR1 LGHNA and CDR2 YNFKEQ. In DNA form, the CDR3 reads TGTGCCAGCAGCCAACAAAAAGCGGGGAAGGAGCTGTTTTTT. Translation: CASSQQKAGKELFF.

The chain joins TRBV5-5 to TRBJ2-5; D gene ambiguous. Germline V gives CDR1 SGHKS, CDR2 YYEKEE (reference sequence). V lost 0 bases, J lost 0 bases, and 6 bases lay in between. There are 14 residues in the CDR3. In DNA, the CDR3 is TGTGCCAGCAGCTTGGGACTGTACCAAGAGACCCAGTACTTC. Protein: CASSLGLYQETQYF. The full variable domain, in which reference TRBV5-5 and TRBJ2-5 provide the parts outside the CDR3, is DAGVTQSPTHLIKTRGQQVTLRCSPISGHKSVSWYQQVLGQGPQFIFQYYEKEERGRGNFPDRFSARQFPNYSSELNVNALLLGDSALYLCASSLGLYQETQYFGPGTRLLVL.

The V and J genes are TRBV15 and TRBJ2-7; no clear D. CDR3 length: 11 residues. Trimming pared 5 bases from V and 6 bases from J, leaving 8 bases between. Germline-derived CDR1 and CDR2 are LNHNV and YYDKDF (reference sequence). CDR3 residues: CATSVNTEQYF. DNA for the CDR3: TGTGCCACCAGCGTAAATACCGAGCAGTACTTC. Full variable domain (rest looked up from reference TRBV15 and TRBJ2-7): DAMVIQNPRYQVTQFGKPVTLSCSQTLNHNVMYWYQQKSSQAPKLLFHYYDKDFNNEADTPDNFQSRRPNTSFCFLDIRSPGLGDTAMYLCATSVNTEQYFGPGTRLTVT.

This clone was detected a few times. The chain joins TRBV6-4 to TRBJ2-1, with D uncertain. The length of the CDR3 is 13 residues. Trimming pared 5 bases from V and 6 bases from J, leaving 11 bases between. Germline CDR1 is MRHNA and CDR2 is SNTAGT. CDR3 in DNA: TGTGCCAGCAGTTCTTCCCTACTCAATGAGCAGTTCTTC. Translation: CASSSSLLNEQFF.

This clone was found once. The chain links TRBV27 to TRBJ1-1; D unclear. This CDR3 has 16 residues. Germline V lookup: CDR1 MNHEY, CDR2 SMNVEV (reference sequence). Trimming took off 4 bases at V and 2 bases at J, with 17 bases between the two ends. The CDR3 nucleotides read TGTGCCAGCAGTTCCCCTACCCGAACGAGAAACACTGAAGCTTTCTTT. Translating it yields CASSSPTRTRNTEAFF.

The chain carries TRBV28 and TRBJ2-3; 14 bases align to TRBD2. V was clipped by 0 bases and J by 4 bases; unmatched bases: 3. Germline V gives CDR1 MDHEN, CDR2 SYDVKM. The CDR3 consists of 17 residues. The CDR3 sequence: CASSLWGLAGESDTQYF. The CDR3 nucleotides are TGTGCCAGCAGTTTATGGGGACTAGCGGGAGAATCAGATACGCAGTATTTT.

The CDR3 nucleotides read TGCAGCTACCGAGGGAGTGGGGAAAAACTGTTTTTT. Translated, it gives CSYRGSGEKLFF. The chain carries TRBV29-1 and TRBJ1-4; D not resolved. Per germline, CDR1 SQVTM and CDR2 ANQGSEA. The CDR3 runs to 12 residues. Deletions cut 8 bases from V and 8 bases from J, with 15 bases between.

This sequence joins TRBV4-3 and TRBJ2-3, with D tentatively TRBD2 (6 bases). With 0 bases removed from V and 2 bases from J, the gap between germline ends came to 18 bases. The CDR3 spans 18 residues. Looked up from germline, CDR1 is LGHNA and CDR2 is YSLEER. CDR3 DNA: TGCGCCAGCAGCCAAGACCCATTGCGGGACTCCAACACAGATACGCAGTATTTT. It yields the protein CASSQDPLRDSNTDTQYF.